A single TCR beta chain is shown here with its context. Its target is unknown. Libraries were prepared by immunoSEQ multiplex PCR; TCRdb keeps only in-frame clonotypes and omits some of them. The profile covers 100,000 to 150,000 clones, with around 83% appearing a single time and about 3% taken by the ten largest. CDR3 length equals 12 residues. With 5 bases clipped from V and 4 bases from J, the junction kept 0 bases outside the gene matches. Germline CDR1 reads MNHEY; CDR2 reads SVGAGI. These data originate in a study of radiation and T cells in renal cell carcinoma. Turning to the study itself: Nephrectomy followed 15 Gy stereotactic body radiation by 4 weeks. Notes on the study in general: From baseline, blood top tumor clonotypes peaked at 2 weeks post-radiation.

Stated time point: baseline pretreatment blood. Indicated treatment: 15 Gy SBRT to primary tumor, nephrectomy 4 weeks later. Serial blood draws occurred at baseline and 2 and 4 weeks post-SBRT. The chain recombines TRBV6-5 with TRBJ1-2, with 8 bases that match TRBD1. The sequence was obtained from a woman aged 55-75 years with renal cell carcinoma. The starting material was blood, obtained from a patient whose treatment included radiotherapy and nephrectomy. The CDR3 loop reads CASSTGGYGYTF. The CDR3 DNA follows: TGTGCCAGCAGTACAGGGGGCTATGGCTACACCTTC.